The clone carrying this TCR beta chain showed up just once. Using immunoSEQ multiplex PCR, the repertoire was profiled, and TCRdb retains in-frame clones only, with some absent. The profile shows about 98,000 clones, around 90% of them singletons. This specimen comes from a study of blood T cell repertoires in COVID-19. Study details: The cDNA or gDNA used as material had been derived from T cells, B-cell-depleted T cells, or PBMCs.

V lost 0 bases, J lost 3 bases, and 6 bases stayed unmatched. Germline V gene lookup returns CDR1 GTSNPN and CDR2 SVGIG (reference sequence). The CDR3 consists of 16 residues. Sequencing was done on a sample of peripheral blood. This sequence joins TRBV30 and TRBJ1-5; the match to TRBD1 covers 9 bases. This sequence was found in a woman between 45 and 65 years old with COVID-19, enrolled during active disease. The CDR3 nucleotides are TGTGCCTGGAGTGTTCCGACAGGGGGGGTCAATCAGCCCCAGCATTTT. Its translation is CAWSVPTGGVNQPQHF.